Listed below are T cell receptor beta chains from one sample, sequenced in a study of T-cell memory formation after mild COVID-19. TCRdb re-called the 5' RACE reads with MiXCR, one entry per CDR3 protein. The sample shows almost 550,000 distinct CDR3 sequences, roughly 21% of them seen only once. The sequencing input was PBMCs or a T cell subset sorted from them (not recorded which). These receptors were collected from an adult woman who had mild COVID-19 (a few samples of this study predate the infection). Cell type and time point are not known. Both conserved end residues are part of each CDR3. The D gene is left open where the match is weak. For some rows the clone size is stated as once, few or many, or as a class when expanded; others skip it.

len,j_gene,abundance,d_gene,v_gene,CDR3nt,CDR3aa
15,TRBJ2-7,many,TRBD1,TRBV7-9,TGTGCCAGCAGTCCATTGACAGGGACCTCCTACGAGCAGTACTTC,CASSPLTGTSYEQYF
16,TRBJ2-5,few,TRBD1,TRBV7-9,TGTGCCAGCAGCTTAGCCCAGACAGGGATTGGGGAGACCCAGTACTTC,CASSLAQTGIGETQYF
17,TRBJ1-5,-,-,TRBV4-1,TGCGCCAGCAGCCAAGGGCTCTGGCTAACGGGAGGAGAGCCCCAGCATTTT,CASSQGLWLTGGEPQHF
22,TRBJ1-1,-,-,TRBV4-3,TGCGCCAGCAGCCAAGATAGGCATAGCAGTCGAAGCAGGATCCCTCAGGGGCCTGAAGCTTTCTTT,CASSQDRHSSRSRIPQGPEAFF
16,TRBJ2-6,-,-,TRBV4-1,TGCGCCAGCAGCCAAGATCGAGTCTCTGGGGCCAACGTCCTGACTTTC,CASSQDRVSGANVLTF
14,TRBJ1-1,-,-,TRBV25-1,TGTGCCAGCAGTTTCTCACAGGGTTCCACTGAAGCTTTCTTT,CASSFSQGSTEAFF
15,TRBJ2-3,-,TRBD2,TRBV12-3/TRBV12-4,TGTGCCAGCAGCGTGACTAGCGGGGGGATAGATACGCAGTATTTT,CASSVTSGGIDTQYF
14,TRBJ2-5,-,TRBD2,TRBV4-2,TGTGCCAGCAGCCCCGGACTAGCCCAAGAGACCCAGTACTTC,CASSPGLAQETQYF
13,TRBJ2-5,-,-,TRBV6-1,TGTGCCAGCAGTGACAGGGATCAAGAGACCCAGTACTTC,CASSDRDQETQYF
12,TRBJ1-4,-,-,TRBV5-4,TGTGCCAGCAGCTTTCCCAATGAAAAACTGTTTTTT,CASSFPNEKLFF
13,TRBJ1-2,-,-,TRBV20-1,TGCAGTGCCACCGACCTTACCTCGGATGGCTACACCTTC,CSATDLTSDGYTF
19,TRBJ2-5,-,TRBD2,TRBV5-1,TGCGCCAGCAGCTTGCCCCAAGGACTAGCGGGGGGGCCGGGGGAGACCCAGTACTTC,CASSLPQGLAGGPGETQYF
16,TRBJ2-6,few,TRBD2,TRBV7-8,TGTGCCAGCAGCATTAGCGGGGGTTTAGGGGCCAACGTCCTGACTTTC,CASSISGGLGANVLTF
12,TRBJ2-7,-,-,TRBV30,TGTGCCTGGAGGGACCTCCTCAACGAGCAGTACTTC,CAWRDLLNEQYF
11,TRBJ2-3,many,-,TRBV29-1,TGCAGCGTTGACAGGGGAGATACGCAGTATTTT,CSVDRGDTQYF
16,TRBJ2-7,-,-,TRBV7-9,TGTGCCAGCAGCTTAGACCGGGACATCGTGACCTACGAGCAGTACTTC,CASSLDRDIVTYEQYF
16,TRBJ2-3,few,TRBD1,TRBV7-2,TGTGCCAGCAGCGTCCTAGGGGGCAAACACACAGATACGCAGTATTTT,CASSVLGGKHTDTQYF
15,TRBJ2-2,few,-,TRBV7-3,TGTGCCAGCAGCTTTTTCCTGCGTGGCACCGGGGAGCTGTTTTTT,CASSFFLRGTGELFF
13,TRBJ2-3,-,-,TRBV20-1,TGCAGTGCTAGCGGGGGGCGGACAGATACGCAGTATTTT,CSASGGRTDTQYF
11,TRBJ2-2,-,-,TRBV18,TGTGCCACCATGAGGAGCGGGGAGCTGTTTTTT,CATMRSGELFF
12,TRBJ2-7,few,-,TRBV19,TGTGCCAGTAGTGGGGACATCTACGAGCAGTACTTC,CASSGDIYEQYF
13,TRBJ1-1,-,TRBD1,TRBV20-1,TGCAGTGCTGAGAGACAGGGGAGTACTGAAGCTTTCTTT,CSAERQGSTEAFF
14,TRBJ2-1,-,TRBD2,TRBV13,TGTGCCAGCAGCTTACAGACTAGCATGAATGAGCAGTTCTTC,CASSLQTSMNEQFF
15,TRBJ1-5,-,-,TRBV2,TGTGCCAGCAGTTTGGGGGTTTCTAGCAATCAGCCCCAGCATTTT,CASSLGVSSNQPQHF
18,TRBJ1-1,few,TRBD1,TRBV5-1,TGCGCCAGCAGCTTGAGTCCTGGGACAGGGGCTATGAACACTGAAGCTTTCTTT,CASSLSPGTGAMNTEAFF
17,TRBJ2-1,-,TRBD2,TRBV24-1,TGTGCCACCAGTGACCCAACGGGGGGGAGCCTGTACAATGAGCAGTTCTTC,CATSDPTGGSLYNEQFF
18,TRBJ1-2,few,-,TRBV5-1,TGCGCCAGCAGCTTGGGGGACCGCCATGGGGCCATTAACTATGGCTACACCTTC,CASSLGDRHGAINYGYTF
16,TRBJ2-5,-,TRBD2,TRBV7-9,TGTGCCAGCAGCCCCGGGACTACCCAGATACAAGAGACCCAGTACTTC,CASSPGTTQIQETQYF
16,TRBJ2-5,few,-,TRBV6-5,TGTGCCAGCAGTTACGGTCAGAGGGGGGCCCAAGAGACCCAGTACTTC,CASSYGQRGAQETQYF
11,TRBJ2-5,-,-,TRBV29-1,TGCAGCGTTGACTGGGTTGAGACCCAGTACTTC,CSVDWVETQYF
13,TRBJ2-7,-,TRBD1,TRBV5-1,TGCGCCAGCAGCGGGACAGGGGGGTACGAGCAGTACTTC,CASSGTGGYEQYF
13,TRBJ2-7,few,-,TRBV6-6,TGTGCCAGCAGTTACTCAAGTAGCTGGGAGCAGTACTTC,CASSYSSSWEQYF
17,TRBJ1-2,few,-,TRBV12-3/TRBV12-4,TGTGCCAGCAGCCAGAGTCCCACCTCGACAGTAAACTATGGCTACACCTTC,CASSQSPTSTVNYGYTF
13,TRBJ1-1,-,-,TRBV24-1,TGTGCCACCAGTGATAGTAGCTACACTGAAGCTTTCTTT,CATSDSSYTEAFF
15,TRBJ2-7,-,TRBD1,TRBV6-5,TGTGCCAGCAGTAAGCCGACAGGGGCGGCCTACGAGCAGTACTTC,CASSKPTGAAYEQYF
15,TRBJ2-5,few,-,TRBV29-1,TGCAGCGTTGACCGTTACGCTAGCCGGCAAGAGACCCAGTACTTC,CSVDRYASRQETQYF
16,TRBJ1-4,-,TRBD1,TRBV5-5,TGTGCCAGTGGTCGGATGGGGACAGCCACTAATGAAAAACTGTTTTTT,CASGRMGTATNEKLFF
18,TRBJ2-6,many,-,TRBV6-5,TGTGCCAGCAGTCCCCTGACCCTAATACCCTCTGGGGCCAACGTCCTGACTTTC,CASSPLTLIPSGANVLTF
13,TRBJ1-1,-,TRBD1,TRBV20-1,TGCAGTGCTCGGACAGGGGTGAACACTGAAGCTTTCTTT,CSARTGVNTEAFF
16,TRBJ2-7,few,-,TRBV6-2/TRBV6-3,TGTGCCAGCAGTTACTCGAGACCTAGGGGCTCCTACGAGCAGTACTTC,CASSYSRPRGSYEQYF
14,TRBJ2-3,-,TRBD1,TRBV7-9,TGTGCCAGCGGACCAGGACAGGGCACAGATACGCAGTATTTT,CASGPGQGTDTQYF
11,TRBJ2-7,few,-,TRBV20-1,TGCAGTGCGCCGTCCTCCTACGAGCAGTACTTC,CSAPSSYEQYF
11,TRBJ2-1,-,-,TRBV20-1,TGCAGTGCTAGCGGGGCCGTGGGGCAGTTCTTC,CSASGAVGQFF
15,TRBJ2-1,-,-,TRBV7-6,TGTGCCAGCATTTCTACCCGGGGAGCTAGGGATGAGCAGTTCTTC,CASISTRGARDEQFF
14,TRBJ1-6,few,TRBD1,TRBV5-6,TGTGCCAGCGGGCCGGGACAGGGTGGTTCACCCCTCCACTTT,CASGPGQGGSPLHF
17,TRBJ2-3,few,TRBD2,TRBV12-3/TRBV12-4,TGTGCCAGCAGTTTAAATTTAGCGGGAGTCGGCACAGATACGCAGTATTTT,CASSLNLAGVGTDTQYF
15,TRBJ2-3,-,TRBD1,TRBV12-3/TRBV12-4,TGTTCCAGCAGTTTATGGGGGACAGACCCAGATACGCAGTATTTT,CSSSLWGTDPDTQYF
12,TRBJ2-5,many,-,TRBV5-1,TGCGCCAGCAGCCTCCTGGGGGAGACCCAGTACTTC,CASSLLGETQYF
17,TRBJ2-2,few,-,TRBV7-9,TGTGCCAGCAGCCAGGGGGGACTATTGGCGAACACCGGGGAGCTGTTTTTT,CASSQGGLLANTGELFF
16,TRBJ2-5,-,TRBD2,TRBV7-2,TGTGCCAGCAGCTTAGTCTTGCTAGCGGAGCAAGAGACCCAGTACTTC,CASSLVLLAEQETQYF